The clone carrying this T cell receptor beta chain was detected only once. What it recognizes is unknown. These data belong to a study of blood T cells in healthy people across ages. The CDR3 extends over 11 amino acids. Trimming removed 3 bases from V and 13 bases from J, with 10 bases in between. A J-beta primer mix and a sample-barcoded 5' primer were used in a second PCR of about 7 to 12 cycles. Every sample gave at least 3 million paired-end reads containing CDR3. TCRdb itself ran the 5' RACE reads through MiXCR, one entry per CDR3 protein. Found here are 800,000 or so distinct CDR3 sequences, approximately 65% of them singletons; the top ten hold around a quarter. Study-level results: The long-lived group displayed more naive CD4+ cells, plus higher diversity, than the aged donors did. Lack of knowledge of donor CMV status possibly confounded expanded clonotype changes.

V gene TRBV12-3 or TRBV12-4 combines with J gene TRBJ2-1; TRBD1 is a possible D gene (5 bases). The TCR originated in a young man in good health. Specimen: blood. The CDR3 DNA reads TGTGCCAGCAGTTTTGGGGCTGCACAGTTCTTC. Translating it yields CASSFGAAQFF.